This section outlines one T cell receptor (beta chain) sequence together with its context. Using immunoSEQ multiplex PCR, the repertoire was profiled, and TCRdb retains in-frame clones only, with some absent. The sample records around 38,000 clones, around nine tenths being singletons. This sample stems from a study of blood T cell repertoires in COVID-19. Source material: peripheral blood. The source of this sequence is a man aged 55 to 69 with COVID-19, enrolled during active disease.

CDR3 nucleotides: TGTGCCAGCAGCCAAGATTTTCAGAGCACAGATACGCAGTATTTT. This sequence encodes CASSQDFQSTDTQYF. The chain combines TRBV4-2 with TRBJ2-3, with D hard to call. Trimming stripped 0 bases from V and 0 bases from J, with 7 bases between. Germline CDR1 and CDR2: LGHNA and YNFKEQ. The CDR3 sequence is 15 residues long.